The sample holds a few counts of the clone carrying this TCR beta chain. The antigen is undetermined. The data derive from a study of beta chain features in type 1 diabetes. General observations from the study: When cDNA is sequenced, cells with high TCR expression could be over-represented. Type 1 diabetes patients had TCRB CDR3s that were shorter (moderately but significantly so) in all four CD4+ subsets.

Trimming pared 6 bases from V and 1 base from J, leaving 13 bases between. CDR1 and CDR2 (germline): SGHRS, YFSETQ. CDR3 length equals 14 residues. Sorted populations all exceeded 95% purity. Reverse transcribing all isolated RNA meant expressed TCRB transcripts were sequenced. Some clones are missing from TCRdb's copy, which holds only in-frame ones; the method was immunoSEQ multiplex PCR. The profile shows around 180,000 clones, about an eighth of them singletons. The TCR sequence derives from a woman younger than 35 in good health. Sequenced input: central memory CD4+ T cells from blood. The chain is built from TRBV5-1 and TRBJ2-5, with D tentatively TRBD2 (6 bases). CDR3 loop: CASNPTGGQETQYF. CDR3 coding DNA: TGCGCCAGCAATCCGACCGGGGGCCAAGAGACCCAGTACTTC.